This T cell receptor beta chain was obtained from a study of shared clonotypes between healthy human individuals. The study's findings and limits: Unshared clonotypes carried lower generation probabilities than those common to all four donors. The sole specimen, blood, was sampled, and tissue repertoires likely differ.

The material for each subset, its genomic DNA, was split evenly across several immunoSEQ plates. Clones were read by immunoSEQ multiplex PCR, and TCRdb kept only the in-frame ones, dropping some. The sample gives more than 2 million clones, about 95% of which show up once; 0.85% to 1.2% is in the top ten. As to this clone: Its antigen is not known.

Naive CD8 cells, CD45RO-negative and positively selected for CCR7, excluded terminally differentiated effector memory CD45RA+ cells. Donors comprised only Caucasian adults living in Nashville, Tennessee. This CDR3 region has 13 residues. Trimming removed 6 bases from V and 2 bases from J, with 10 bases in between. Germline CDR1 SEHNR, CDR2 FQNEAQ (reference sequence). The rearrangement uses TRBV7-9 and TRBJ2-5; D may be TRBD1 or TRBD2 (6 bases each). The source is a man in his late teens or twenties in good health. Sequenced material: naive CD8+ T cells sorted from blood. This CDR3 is CASRRGVQETQYF. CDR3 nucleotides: TGTGCCAGCAGGAGGGGGGTACAAGAGACCCAGTACTTC.